The 5 T cell receptor beta chains presented below share a single source sample, sequenced in a study of cytomegalovirus exposure and HLA in healthy donors. The PCR had 60 Vbeta and 13 Jbeta primers. Assay: immunoSEQ multiplex PCR; the TCRdb copy retains only in-frame clones and omits some. This repertoire shows 150,000 to 200,000 clones, roughly 83% found once; its top ten account for 0.38%. Sequenced sample: PBMCs. The receptors here all came from a boy between 2 and 10 years old in good health and CMV-seronegative.

The gene calls are TRBV19 and TRBJ2-1; perhaps TRBD1 as D (5 bases). The CDR3 runs 15 residues. Germline CDR1 reads LNHDA; CDR2 reads SQIVND (reference sequence). V was pared by 7 bases and J by 0 bases, with 13 bases between. Written as DNA, the CDR3 is TGTGCCAGTAAGACAGAAGAATTCTCCTACAATGAGCAGTTCTTC. Translation gives CASKTEEFSYNEQFF.

The chain is built from TRBV6-1 and TRBJ1-2, with a possible D match to TRBD1 (5 bases). The CDR3 contains 13 residues. The V and J ends lost 7 bases and 8 bases respectively, with 17 bases between them. Germline lookup yields CDR1 MNHNS and CDR2 SASEGT. The CDR3 coding sequence is TGTGCCAGCATGCGGGGCAGGGTGGAGGGCTACACCTTC. It translates to CASMRGRVEGYTF.

In this sample, this clone turned up a few times. V gene TRBV5-6 combines with J gene TRBJ2-6; 7 bases map to TRBD1. The CDR3 totals 16 residues. V was clipped by 4 bases and J by 2 bases; unmatched bases: 6. Germline-derived CDR1 and CDR2 are SGHDT and YYEEEE. CDR3 coding DNA: TGTGCCAGCAGCGCGTTAACAGGGGCTGGGGCCAACGTCCTGACTTTC. Translated: CASSALTGAGANVLTF.

The chain employs TRBV27 and TRBJ2-7; TRBD2 matches 7 bases. The junction had 10 bases not matched to a gene; V was cut back by 2 bases and J by 0 bases. Germline loops: CDR1 MNHEY, CDR2 SMNVEV (reference sequence). CDR3 length: 17 residues. The CDR3 coding sequence is TGTGCCAGCAGTTTAATTTTCGCGGGAGCGAGCTCCTACGAGCAGTACTTC. The encoded protein is CASSLIFAGASSYEQYF.

The J gene is TRBJ2-3, the V gene TRBV15; TRBD1 is a possible D gene (5 bases). Germline CDR1 reads LNHNV; CDR2 reads YYDKDF (reference sequence). V lost 4 bases and J 1 base, leaving 6 bases between the germline ends. This CDR3 region has 13 residues. This CDR3 is CATSIQGTDTQYF. CDR3 DNA: TGTGCCACCAGCATACAGGGCACAGATACGCAGTATTTT.